The 5 T cell receptor beta chains in this list originate from one sample, sequenced in a study of CD8 T cells in Susac syndrome. The authors reverse transcribed roughly 0.45 to 1 ug RNA with random hexamers. Via MiXCR, TCRdb re-called the immunoSEQ multiplex PCR reads, giving one row per CDR3 protein. In the table there are 70,000 to 85,000 distinct CDR3 sequences, approximately 96% of which are singletons. The sequenced sample consisted of CD8+ T cells from PBMCs. The receptors come from a human donor with Susac syndrome.

This rearrangement joins TRBV21-1 to TRBJ1-1; TRBD1, the D gene given by the table, was not confirmed from the DNA. TRBV21-1 is classified as a pseudogene. CDR3 length equals 14 residues. The CDR3 protein is CASSNTLTGTEAFF. CDR3 sequence (DNA): TGTGCCAGCAGCAATACGTTGACAGGCACTGAAGCTTTCTTT.

The V gene is TRBV7-8, the J gene TRBJ2-5, with a tentative D call TRBD1 (6 bases). This CDR3 region has 15 residues. The germline gives CDR1 SGHVS, CDR2 FQNEAQ. Between the trimmed V and J ends, which lost 4 bases and 3 bases, there was a span of 15 bases. CDR3 DNA sequence: TGTGCCAGCAGCTCCGTCCCTGAGGGGGAAGAGACCCAGTACTTC. Residues: CASSSVPEGEETQYF. Full variable domain (remainder filled in from reference TRBV7-8 and TRBJ2-5): GAGVSQSPRYKVAKRGQDVALRCDPISGHVSLFWYQQALGQGPEFLTYFQNEAQLDKSGLPSDRFFAERPEGSVSTLKIQRTQQEDSAVYLCASSSVPEGEETQYFGPGTRLLVL.

V gene TRBV6-5 combines with J gene TRBJ2-7, with D perhaps TRBD1 (6 bases). The CDR3 consists of 12 residues. From germline, CDR1 is MNHEY and CDR2 SVGAGI. V was pared by 5 bases and J by 6 bases, with 11 bases between. The CDR3, as DNA: TGTGCCAGCAGTCAGGGGATTAGCGAGCAGTACTTC. It encodes CASSQGISEQYF.

The V gene is TRBV9, the J gene TRBJ2-5; 8 nucleotides align to TRBD2. CDR1 SGDLS and CDR2 YYNGEE come from the germline V gene. The CDR3 contains 14 residues. V gave up 2 bases and J gave up 4 bases; unmatched junction bases: 4. CDR3 loop: CASSVGTSAETQYF. The CDR3 DNA is TGTGCCAGCAGCGTGGGGACTAGTGCAGAGACCCAGTACTTC. Drawing the rest from reference TRBV9 and TRBJ2-5, the complete variable domain is DSGVTQTPKHLITATGQRVTLRCSPRSGDLSVYWYQQSLDQGLQFLIQYYNGEERAKGNILERFSAQQFPDLHSELNLSSLELGDSALYFCASSVGTSAETQYFGPGTRLLVL.

The chain uses TRBV12-3 or TRBV12-4 and TRBJ2-1; the match to TRBD1 covers 11 bases. Unmatched junction bases numbered 6, after V lost 6 bases and J lost 14 bases. This CDR3 comprises 12 residues. In DNA, the CDR3 is TGTGCCAGCAGCCATGGGGGACAGGGGGAGTTCTTC. Residues: CASSHGGQGEFF.